Detailed here is one TCR beta chain. TCRdb recomputed calls from the PCR reads with MiXCR, one row per CDR3 protein. This sample yields some 21,000 distinct CDR3 sequences, of which approximately 40% are seen a single time; roughly 12% belongs to the top ten. This entry comes from a study of tumor-infiltrating lymphocytes in oesophageal squamous cell carcinoma. The CDR3 is 14 residues long. Germline trimming cut 10 bases from V and 4 bases from J; bases unmatched to any gene: 11. Germline V gene data show CDR1 as WNHNN and CDR2 as SYGVQD (reference sequence). The sequence came from a male donor with esophageal squamous cell carcinoma. Sample: normal esophageal tissue next to the tumor. The gene calls are TRBV10-1 and TRBJ2-3; 7 bases are a match to TRBD2. CDR3 DNA sequence: TGCGCCACCGCGGCAGCGGGGAGCGCAGATACGCAGTATTTT. Encoded protein: CATAAAGSADTQYF.